The 30 T cell receptor beta chains presented below share a single source sample, sequenced in a study of type 1 and type 2 diabetes patients. The PCR template was genomic DNA. Amplification of the beta chain CDR3 used 30 forward and 13 reverse multiplex primers. Via MiXCR, TCRdb re-called the multiplex PCR reads, giving one row per CDR3 protein. The profile covers 250,000 to 300,000 distinct CDR3 sequences, with roughly 48% appearing a single time and roughly 13% taken by the ten largest. The sequencing sample was made of peripheral blood mononuclear cells (PBMCs). The origin of the receptors is a man aged 18 to 35 with type 2 diabetes.

The rearrangement uses TRBV7-2 and TRBJ2-7, with D perhaps matching TRBD2 (5 bases). Germline CDR1 SGHTA, CDR2 FQGNSA. Trimming took off 3 bases at V and 3 bases at J, with 12 bases between the two ends. This CDR3 has 14 amino acids. The DNA for the CDR3 is TGTGCCAGCAGCTTGAGGGATCTGGACTACGAGCAGTACTTC. It encodes CASSLRDLDYEQYF.

The chain recombines TRBV9 with TRBJ1-5; tentative D call: TRBD1 (6 bases). CDR3 length: 15 residues. Germline V CDR1 and CDR2: SGDLS, YYNGEE. V lost 3 bases and J 7 bases, leaving 17 bases between the germline ends. The CDR3 sequence is CASSGGQGTVQPQHF. CDR3 coding DNA: TGTGCCAGCAGCGGGGGACAAGGGACGGTGCAGCCCCAGCATTTT. Together with reference TRBV9 and TRBJ1-5, the CDR3 gives the full variable domain: DSGVTQTPKHLITATGQRVTLRCSPRSGDLSVYWYQQSLDQGLQFLIQYYNGEERAKGNILERFSAQQFPDLHSELNLSSLELGDSALYFCASSGGQGTVQPQHFGDGTRLSIL.

This clonotype was observed a handful of times. The chain links TRBV6-1 to TRBJ1-2; maybe TRBD1 (6 bases). CDR1 and CDR2 from the germline V gene are MNHNS and SASEGT. The CDR3 is made up of 13 amino acids. Trimming removed 6 bases from V and 4 bases from J, with 12 bases in between. The CDR3 sequence: CASSDRNAYGYTF. CDR3 bases: TGTGCCAGCAGCGACAGGAACGCCTATGGCTACACCTTC.

This clonotype has a handful of counts. This chain connects TRBV15 to TRBJ2-1; the match to TRBD2 covers 14 bases. V lost 3 bases and J lost 10; bases outside the gene matches: 14. Germline CDR1 is LNHNV and CDR2 is YYDKDF (reference sequence). This CDR3 has 18 amino acids. This CDR3 is CATSSGVLGTSGSLEQFF. The CDR3 DNA sequence: TGTGCCACCAGCAGTGGGGTTCTGGGGACTAGCGGGAGTCTCGAGCAGTTCTTC.

About this clonotype itself: A much bigger clone sits one base away, suggesting this may be a read error. The chain combines TRBV19 with TRBJ2-7, with D perhaps matching TRBD1 (5 bases). Trimming pared 9 bases from V and 3 bases from J, leaving 9 bases between. Germline CDR1 is LNHDA and CDR2 is SQIVND (reference sequence). CDR3 length: 11 residues. This CDR3 is CASREIYEQYF. The CDR3 coding sequence is TGTGCCAGCAGGGAAATCTACGAGCAGTACTTC.

This clonotype was seen repeatedly, ten times or more. V usage is TRBV25-1 and J usage is TRBJ2-5, with D perhaps TRBD2 (5 bases). Per the germline V gene, CDR1 is MGHDK and CDR2 is SYGVNS. The V end lost 3 bases, the J end lost 2 bases, and 7 bases lay between the germline ends. This CDR3 region has 13 residues. The CDR3 protein is CASSDAGQETQYF. Written as DNA, the CDR3 is TGTGCCAGCAGTGACGCGGGTCAAGAGACCCAGTACTTC.

The V call is TRBV5-1, the J call TRBJ2-5; maybe TRBD1 (6 bases). Germline V gene data show CDR1 as SGHRS and CDR2 as YFSETQ. This CDR3 is 14 amino acids long. V was cut by 6 bases and J by 2 bases, with 14 bases left in between. As DNA, the CDR3 is TGCGCCAGCAACGTGCAGGGGCGGCAAGAGACCCAGTACTTC. Its protein product is CASNVQGRQETQYF.

The CDR3 sequence is CAWSVPAGINQETQYF. CDR3 in DNA: TGTGCCTGGAGTGTACCGGCGGGAATCAACCAAGAGACCCAGTACTTC. The genes are TRBV30 and TRBJ2-5, with a weak D call TRBD2 (6 bases). This CDR3 spans 16 amino acids. V was clipped by 0 bases and J by 0 bases, with 14 bases between them. Germline CDR1 is GTSNPN and CDR2 is SVGIG (reference sequence).

The chain has TRBV4-1 and TRBJ1-2; D is possibly TRBD1 (5 bases). The CDR3 has 18 amino acids. V dropped 2 bases and J dropped 8 bases, with 27 bases sitting between them. The germline V gene encodes CDR1 MGHRA and CDR2 YSYEKL. In DNA, the CDR3 is TGCGCCAGCAGCCAACCCATCACCCGGGACTACCGGTGGAGGGGCTACACCTTC. Encoded protein: CASSQPITRDYRWRGYTF.

This chain uses TRBV19 with TRBJ2-1; 9 positions agree with TRBD2. This CDR3 region has 16 residues. The V and J ends lost 5 bases and 2 bases, in that order; junction bases with no gene match: 7. Germline CDR1 reads LNHDA; CDR2 reads SQIVND (reference sequence). In nucleotides, the CDR3 is TGTGCCAGTAGTTCCTTAGCGGGAGCCCCCTACAATGAGCAGTTCTTC. Residues: CASSSLAGAPYNEQFF.

This clonotype was seen only a few times. V gene TRBV20-1 combines with J gene TRBJ2-3, with 11 bases matching TRBD2. Germline CDR1 reads DFQATT; CDR2 reads SNEGSKA (reference sequence). The CDR3 totals 14 residues. Trimming took 7 bases from V and 3 from J; bases not matched to a gene: 6. The CDR3 DNA reads TGCAGTGTTCCGGGACTAGCGGCTACAGATACGCAGTATTTT. Translated: CSVPGLAATDTQYF.

This clonotype was observed a handful of times. The chain employs TRBV7-2 and TRBJ2-7; D not certain. The germline V gene has CDR1 SGHTA and CDR2 FQGNSA. There are 17 residues in the CDR3. The V end lost 0 bases, the J end lost 6 bases, and 21 bases lay between the germline ends. The chain's CDR3 is CASSLAGGAGTWGEQYF. The CDR3, as DNA: TGTGCCAGCAGCTTAGCTGGCGGTGCCGGTACTTGGGGCGAGCAGTACTTC.

This CDR3 is CASTAGGINEQFF. The CDR3 DNA is TGCGCCAGCACGGCGGGGGGGATCAATGAGCAGTTCTTC. V is TRBV5-1 and J is TRBJ2-1; the match to TRBD2 covers 9 bases. This CDR3 is 13 amino acids long. The V gene's germline CDR1 is SGHRS and CDR2 YFSETQ. V shed 6 bases, J shed 6 bases, and the junction held 4 bases outside the gene matches.

The rearrangement uses TRBV7-8 and TRBJ1-5; possible D gene TRBD1, 6 bases. The CDR3 spans 16 residues. Germline CDR1 and CDR2: SGHVS and FQNEAQ. Trimming took 2 bases from V and 0 from J, leaving 11 bases between them. CDR3 bases: TGTGCCAGCAGCTTAACGGGGGGCTATAGCAATCAGCCCCAGCATTTT. Translating it yields CASSLTGGYSNQPQHF.

This sequence joins TRBV6-5 and TRBJ1-2, with 9 bases lining up with TRBD1. The germline gives CDR1 MNHEY, CDR2 SVGAGI. V shed 6 bases and J 4 bases; nucleotides not matched to a gene: 12. This CDR3 is built from 16 residues. The CDR3 spells CASSSPPGTGSYGYTF. As DNA, the CDR3 is TGTGCCAGCAGCTCACCACCCGGGACAGGGAGCTATGGCTACACCTTC.

This clonotype turned up a few times. The chain has TRBV7-2 and TRBJ2-7, with D maybe TRBD1 (5 bases). The germline V gene has CDR1 SGHTA and CDR2 FQGNSA. Trimming shortened V by 3 bases and J by 2 bases, and 14 bases separated the two germline ends. The CDR3 covers 15 residues. CDR3 protein: CASSFWGPTTYEQYF. The CDR3 DNA reads TGTGCCAGCAGCTTCTGGGGCCCCACGACCTACGAGCAGTACTTC.

This chain links TRBV9 with TRBJ2-3; D perhaps matches TRBD2 (6 bases). Germline V CDR1 and CDR2: SGDLS, YYNGEE. V dropped 1 base and J dropped 6 bases, with 9 bases sitting between them. The CDR3 covers 13 residues. The CDR3 loop reads CASSVYAGDTQYF. DNA of the CDR3: TGTGCCAGCAGCGTATATGCGGGGGATACGCAGTATTTT.

On this clonotype itself: As the CDR3 is not closed by the conserved phenylalanine or tryptophan, this likely results from a read error. The rearrangement links TRBV10-1 to TRBJ1-2; 7 nucleotides match TRBD1. With V trimmed by 5 bases and J by 3 bases, 3 bases remained unmatched. The CDR3 contains 13 residues. From germline, CDR1 is WNHNN and CDR2 SYGVQD (reference sequence). The CDR3 loop reads CASSRDRDYGYTS. In DNA form, the CDR3 reads TGCGCCAGCAGTCGAGACAGGGACTATGGCTACACCTCC.

This clonotype has a count of ten or more. The CDR3 sequence: CASSVSGTGGYEQYF. CDR3 coding DNA: TGTGCCAGCAGTGTTTCCGGGACAGGGGGGTACGAGCAGTACTTC. The genes are TRBV6-1 and TRBJ2-7, with 11 bases matching TRBD1. CDR1 is MNHNS and CDR2 is SASEGT in the germline V gene. V lost 4 bases and J lost 4; bases outside the gene matches: 6. The CDR3 sequence is 15 residues long.

The table lists this clonotype with a few counts. The V gene is TRBV12-3 or TRBV12-4, the J gene TRBJ1-6; D is unresolved. CDR3 size: 14 residues. V was trimmed by 4 bases and J by 6 bases, leaving 10 bases between them. The CDR3 loop reads CASSSAASNSPLHF. CDR3 nucleotide sequence: TGTGCCAGCAGTTCCGCGGCAAGTAATTCACCCCTCCACTTT.

J is TRBJ1-4 and V is TRBV30, with 9 bases aligning to TRBD1. The CDR3 spans 17 residues. After removal of 0 bases from V and 3 bases from J, the junction contained 8 bases not matched to a gene. Germline assignment: CDR1 GTSNPN and CDR2 SVGIG (reference sequence). The CDR3 protein is CAWSVRGGDRANEKLFF. Written as DNA, the CDR3 is TGTGCCTGGAGTGTAAGAGGGGGGGACAGGGCTAATGAAAAACTGTTTTTT. Full variable domain (missing parts from reference TRBV30 and TRBJ1-4): SQTIHQWPATLVQPVGSPLSLECTVEGTSNPNLYWYRQAAGRGLQLLFYSVGIGQISSEVPQNLSASRPQDRQFILSSKKLLLSDSGFYLCAWSVRGGDRANEKLFFGSGTQLSVL.

The rearrangement links TRBV25-1 to TRBJ1-6; TRBD1 is a possible D gene (6 bases). Looked up from germline, CDR1 is MGHDK and CDR2 is SYGVNS. V was shortened by 10 bases and J by 10 bases, with 20 bases between the two germline ends. The CDR3 has 14 amino acids. CDR3 residues: CATTRGLRDSPLHF. The CDR3 DNA follows: TGTGCCACCACCAGGGGTTTGAGGGACTCACCCCTCCACTTT.

A note on this clonotype: Compared with germline, one end of the junction differs, possibly owing to a read error. The rearrangement links TRBV2 to TRBJ2-2; 10 bases match TRBD2. This CDR3 region has 19 residues. Germline CDR1 reads SNHLY; CDR2 reads FYNNEI. CDR3 sequence reads: CASSASLAGGNQNTGELSF. The CDR3 DNA follows: TGTGCCAGCAGTGCTTCGTTAGCGGGAGGCAACCAAAACACCGGGGAGCTGTCTTTT.

This clonotype was seen only a few times. This rearrangement joins TRBV10-3 to TRBJ2-7; no reliable D call. Looked up from germline, CDR1 is ENHRY and CDR2 is SYGVKD. V dropped 10 bases and J dropped 6 bases, with 13 bases sitting between them. The CDR3 runs to 11 residues. CDR3 loop: CATAQGREQYF. The DNA of the CDR3 is TGTGCCACAGCTCAAGGGCGCGAGCAGTACTTC.

This clonotype came up a few times. The chain uses TRBV2 and TRBJ1-5; TRBD1 aligns across 9 bases. V was pared by 9 bases and J by 5 bases, with 8 bases of the junction left unmatched. The length of the CDR3 is 14 residues. In germline, CDR1 is SNHLY, CDR2 FYNNEI. The CDR3 DNA is TGTGCCAGTAACCGGGACAGGGAGTATCAGCCCCAGCATTTT. Protein product: CASNRDREYQPQHF.

J is TRBJ1-1 and V is TRBV6-6; TRBD1 might be the D (6 bases). The CDR3 sequence is 14 residues long. The ends were cut back, 4 bases at V and 1 base at J, with 10 bases in the middle. Germline V gene data show CDR1 as MNHNY and CDR2 as SVGAGI (reference sequence). The CDR3 protein is CASSFQGTNTEAFF. The DNA of the CDR3 is TGTGCCAGCAGTTTTCAGGGGACGAACACTGAAGCTTTCTTT.

The chain couples TRBV30 to TRBJ1-1, with D perhaps matching TRBD1 (5 bases). Per germline, CDR1 GTSNPN and CDR2 SVGIG (reference sequence). The CDR3 is made up of 14 amino acids. V lost 2 bases and J lost 7, with 17 bases in between. The CDR3, as DNA: TGTGCCTGGAGTAGGGGCAGGGTGAACGGTGAAGCTTTCTTT. Residues: CAWSRGRVNGEAFF. Based on the CDR3 plus reference TRBV30 and TRBJ1-1, the full variable domain is SQTIHQWPATLVQPVGSPLSLECTVEGTSNPNLYWYRQAAGRGLQLLFYSVGIGQISSEVPQNLSASRPQDRQFILSSKKLLLSDSGFYLCAWSRGRVNGEAFFGQGTRLTVV.

This clonotype was seen just once. V is TRBV5-1 and J is TRBJ2-7, with 13 bases identical to TRBD2. This CDR3 region has 17 residues. V lost 1 base to trimming and J lost 2 bases; unmatched junction nucleotides: 6. Germline CDR1 and CDR2: SGHRS and YFSETQ. The CDR3 sequence: CASSLLGLAGTAYEQYF. The CDR3 DNA reads TGCGCCAGCAGCTTGTTGGGACTAGCGGGAACCGCCTACGAGCAGTACTTC.

There are many counts of this clonotype. The chain uses TRBV7-2 and TRBJ1-2, with D unresolved. This CDR3 has 15 residues. Trimming removed 1 base from V and 0 bases from J, with 9 bases in between. Per germline, CDR1 SGHTA and CDR2 FQGNSA. The CDR3 DNA follows: TGTGCCAGCAGCTTAGGGACGGCTACTAACTATGGCTACACCTTC. It translates to CASSLGTATNYGYTF. The complete variable domain, with remaining parts taken from reference TRBV7-2 and TRBJ1-2, reads GAGVSQSPSNKVTEKGKDVELRCDPISGHTALYWYRQSLGQGLEFLIYFQGNSAPDKSGLPSDRFSAERTGGSVSTLTIQRTQQEDSAVYLCASSLGTATNYGYTFGSGTRLTVV.

V and J are TRBV7-9 and TRBJ1-1, with D unclear. The end of the DNA aligns better with TRBJ2-3, so the J call may be wrong. Germline V CDR1 and CDR2: SEHNR, FQNEAQ (reference sequence). The CDR3 is 12 amino acids. CDR3 coding DNA: TGTGCCAGCAGCTCCCGACTCCATACGCAGTATTTT. Its translation is CASSSRLHTQYF.